The rows below give T cell receptor beta chains drawn from one sample of a study of shared clonotypes between healthy human individuals. Assay used: immunoSEQ multiplex PCR; TCRdb lists only in-frame clones, some missing. The sample gives about 580,000 clones, roughly 98% of which show up once; 0.3% is in the top ten. Sequenced sample: naive CD8+ T cells sorted from blood. The receptors shown here come from a man younger than 40 in good health. Both conserved end residues are part of each CDR3. A D gene is named only where the DNA matches it firmly. Some rows have no size entry. The others give once, few or many, or a class for an expanded clone.

TRBJ2-4 TRBV14 NA NA CASSQLTEPNIQYF TGTGCCAGCAGCCAATTGACAGAACCAAACATTCAGTACTTC
TRBJ2-7 TRBV7-2 TRBD1 NA CASSSNLGTDSYEQYF TGTGCCAGCAGCTCCAACCTCGGGACAGATTCCTACGAGCAGTACTTC
TRBJ2-7 TRBV27 TRBD1 NA CASSALTGALIEQYF TGTGCCAGCAGCGCGTTGACAGGGGCGTTGATCGAGCAGTACTTC
TRBJ2-7 TRBV10-1 TRBD1 NA CASSVGTAYEQYF TGCGCCAGCAGTGTCGGGACAGCCTACGAGCAGTACTTC
TRBJ1-5 TRBV10-3 NA NA CAISEGAVNQPQHF TGTGCCATCAGTGAAGGGGCTGTCAATCAGCCCCAGCATTTT
TRBJ2-2 TRBV19 NA NA CASSISGVGTGELFF TGTGCCAGTAGTATATCAGGGGTTGGCACCGGGGAGCTGTTTTTT
TRBJ1-2 TRBV6-5 NA NA CASSYTQGNYGYTF TGTGCCAGCAGTTACACGCAGGGTAACTATGGCTACACCTTC
TRBJ2-1 TRBV7-2 TRBD1 NA CASSLGTGSYNEQFF TGTGCCAGCAGCTTAGGGACAGGGTCCTACAATGAGCAGTTCTTC
TRBJ1-2 TRBV11-2 NA NA CASSLTGRVYGYTF TGTGCCAGCAGTCTTACGGGCAGAGTCTATGGCTACACCTTC
TRBJ2-1 TRBV29-1 NA NA CSVEGRRNEQFF TGCAGCGTTGAAGGGAGGCGGAATGAGCAGTTCTTC
TRBJ1-5 TRBV30 TRBD1 NA CAWSSGTGNQPQHF TGTGCCTGGAGTTCCGGGACAGGTAATCAGCCCCAGCATTTT
TRBJ2-3 TRBV6-6 TRBD1 NA CASSPGTGDGEDTQYF TGTGCCAGCAGTCCCGGGACAGGGGACGGTGAAGATACGCAGTATTTT
TRBJ2-7 TRBV9 TRBD2 once CASSVLGLASDEQYF TGTGCCAGCAGCGTCCTTGGACTAGCGAGCGACGAGCAGTACTTC
TRBJ2-7 TRBV27 NA few CASSFGYEQYF TGTGCCAGCAGTTTTGGCTACGAGCAGTACTTC
TRBJ2-7 TRBV5-8 NA NA CASSTGTEEYEQYF TGTGCCAGCAGCACCGGGACGGAGGAATACGAGCAGTACTTC
TRBJ2-7 TRBV7-9 NA NA CASSPQRPGDYEQYF TGTGCCAGCAGCCCCCAGAGGCCGGGGGACTACGAGCAGTACTTC
TRBJ2-1 TRBV5-1 NA NA CASSLERLDNEQFF TGCGCCAGCAGCTTGGAGAGACTCGATAATGAGCAGTTCTTC
TRBJ2-1 TRBV27 NA NA CASSPGTPLDEQFF TGTGCCAGCAGTCCGGGGACTCCCCTCGATGAGCAGTTCTTC
TRBJ2-1 TRBV9 TRBD2 NA CASSVGFSGRRSVHFEQFF TGTGCCAGCAGCGTAGGATTTAGCGGGAGGAGGTCGGTCCATTTTGAGCAGTTCTTC
TRBJ2-7 TRBV7-2 NA NA CASSWDNSYEQYF TGTGCCAGCAGCTGGGACAACTCCTACGAGCAGTACTTC
TRBJ2-1 TRBV14 NA NA CASSQIWTRANEQFF TGTGCCAGCAGCCAAATCTGGACACGGGCGAATGAGCAGTTCTTC
TRBJ2-7 TRBV7-2 NA NA CASSLEQGDYEQYF TGTGCCAGCAGCCTGGAACAGGGTGACTACGAGCAGTACTTC
TRBJ2-7 TRBV14 NA NA CASSQDGASEQYF TGTGCCAGCAGCCAAGATGGGGCCTCTGAGCAGTACTTC
TRBJ2-7 TRBV5-4 NA NA CASSLLNYEQYF TGTGCCAGCAGCTTGTTAAATTACGAGCAGTACTTC
TRBJ2-2 TRBV5-1 NA NA CASSFGQLHKNTGELFF TGCGCCAGCAGCTTCGGACAGCTACACAAGAACACCGGGGAGCTGTTTTTT
TRBJ2-3 TRBV7-7 NA NA CASSLRQGTDTQYF TGTGCTAGCAGCTTACGACAGGGCACAGATACGCAGTATTTT
TRBJ2-1 TRBV19 NA once CASSTEGVELYNEQFF TGTGCCAGTAGTACCGAGGGGGTCGAACTTTACAATGAGCAGTTCTTC
TRBJ2-7 TRBV27 NA once CASSSGLEQYF TGTGCCAGCAGTTCGGGCCTCGAGCAGTACTTC
TRBJ2-3 TRBV4-1 NA NA CASSQAQVVTDTQYF TGCGCCAGCAGCCAAGCTCAAGTTGTGACAGATACGCAGTATTTT
TRBJ2-2 TRBV29-1 TRBD1 NA CSVVQGAKANTGELFF TGCAGCGTTGTGCAGGGGGCCAAAGCGAACACCGGGGAGCTGTTTTTT
TRBJ2-1 TRBV11-2 TRBD2 NA CASSATSGWPYNEQFF TGTGCCAGCAGCGCGACTAGCGGATGGCCTTACAATGAGCAGTTCTTC
TRBJ1-2 TRBV6-5 NA NA CASSRGGFYGYTF TGTGCCAGCAGTCGCGGGGGATTCTATGGCTACACCTTC
TRBJ2-3 TRBV7-8 TRBD2 NA CASSPPAGGQSDTQYF TGTGCCAGCAGCCCACCAGCGGGAGGGCAATCCGATACGCAGTATTTT
TRBJ2-7 TRBV30 NA NA CAWTDTSYEQYF TGTGCCTGGACAGACACGTCCTACGAGCAGTACTTC
TRBJ2-1 TRBV29-1 TRBD2 NA CSVGLAGAGFF TGCAGCGTGGGACTAGCGGGTGCAGGCTTCTTC
TRBJ2-1 TRBV5-1 TRBD2 few CASSLEGLAGGGNEQFF TGCGCCAGCAGCTTGGAGGGACTAGCGGGAGGAGGGAATGAGCAGTTCTTC
TRBJ2-1 TRBV19 TRBD2 NA CASSIRDYGANEQFF TGTGCCAGTAGTATCCGGGACTACGGGGCCAATGAGCAGTTCTTC
TRBJ2-7 TRBV7-9 NA once CASSLGDTPEQYF TGTGCCAGCAGCTTAGGCGACACCCCAGAGCAGTACTTC